These 18 T cell receptor beta chains came from one sample sequenced in a study of cytomegalovirus exposure and HLA in healthy donors. This table comes from immunoSEQ multiplex PCR, and its TCRdb copy is limited to in-frame clones, with some not included. The top ten hold 6.2% of the sample, which has 150,000 or so clones, about 90% seen once. Sequenced: PBMCs. The receptors originated from a woman between 25 and 40 years old in good health and CMV-seropositive.

This chain joins TRBV7-2 and TRBJ2-5, with 8 positions matching TRBD1. Per the germline V gene, CDR1 is SGHTA and CDR2 is FQGNSA. The CDR3 is 15 residues long. V lost 5 bases, J lost 2 bases, and 7 bases stayed unmatched. The CDR3 protein is CASSTRTGRQETQYF. CDR3 DNA sequence: TGTGCCAGCAGCACGCGGACAGGGCGGCAAGAGACCCAGTACTTC.

This clone was observed a single time. The chain links TRBV9 to TRBJ1-1; 8 bases map to TRBD1. The trim removed 4 bases at V and 1 base at J, leaving 0 bases unmatched. CDR1 SGDLS and CDR2 YYNGEE come from the germline V gene. The CDR3 loop spans 13 amino acids. In DNA form, the CDR3 reads TGTGCCAGCAGCCAGGGGGCGAACACTGAAGCTTTCTTT. It translates to CASSQGANTEAFF. The whole variable domain, remainder taken from reference TRBV9 and TRBJ1-1, is DSGVTQTPKHLITATGQRVTLRCSPRSGDLSVYWYQQSLDQGLQFLIQYYNGEERAKGNILERFSAQQFPDLHSELNLSSLELGDSALYFCASSQGANTEAFFGQGTRLTVV.

The J gene is TRBJ1-6, the V gene TRBV28; weak D call: TRBD1 (5 bases). The germline CDR1 and CDR2 sequences are MDHEN and SYDVKM. CDR3 size: 14 residues. The V end lost 6 bases, the J end lost 13 bases, and 19 bases lay between the germline ends. CDR3: CASSPWDYRGPLHF. The CDR3 DNA is TGTGCCAGCAGCCCCTGGGACTACCGGGGGCCCCTCCACTTT.

A single count supports this clone. The chain combines TRBV28 with TRBJ2-1; 12 bases fit TRBD1. The CDR3 sequence is 18 residues long. Germline values: CDR1 MDHEN, CDR2 SYDVKM. J was trimmed by 2 bases and V by 4 bases; bases with no gene match: 9. Here the CDR3 DNA reads TGTGCCAGCAGTTCCCGGGACAGGGGGCCAGCGGCCTACAATGAGCAGTTCTTC. Protein: CASSSRDRGPAAYNEQFF.

CDR3: CASREDGYSYNEQFF. CDR3 bases: TGCGCCAGCCGCGAAGATGGTTACTCCTACAATGAGCAGTTCTTC. The chain is built from TRBV5-1 and TRBJ2-1; D not certain. Trimming stripped 7 bases from V and 0 bases from J, with 14 bases between. Germline CDR1 is SGHRS and CDR2 is YFSETQ. The CDR3 has 15 amino acids. The entire variable domain, with the rest obtained from reference TRBV5-1 and TRBJ2-1, is as follows: KAGVTQTPRYLIKTRGQQVTLSCSPISGHRSVSWYQQTPGQGLQFLFEYFSETQRNKGNFPGRFSGRQFSNSRSEMNVSTLELGDSALYLCASREDGYSYNEQFFGPGTRLTVL.

The chain carries TRBV28 and TRBJ1-2; perhaps TRBD1 as D (6 bases). CDR3 length: 16 amino acids. V was trimmed by 1 base and J by 6 bases, leaving 18 bases between them. In germline, CDR1 is MDHEN, CDR2 SYDVKM. The CDR3 is CASSLYGGAGLNGYTF. The CDR3 region has the DNA TGTGCCAGCAGTTTATATGGGGGGGCTGGGCTCAATGGCTACACCTTC.

Of note for this clone: The limits of the CDR3 on the DNA are not certain, so only TCRdb's listed CDR3 is given. The chain couples TRBV28 to TRBJ2-1; the table gives TRBD2 as D, unverified against the DNA. Germline CDR1 and CDR2: MDHEN and SYDVKM. The CDR3 sequence runs 15 residues, both termini included. The CDR3 loop reads CASSRAGRAYNEQFF.

The chain recombines TRBV10-1 with TRBJ2-7; a weak D match, TRBD1 (6 bases). There are 16 residues in the CDR3. With 4 bases removed from V and 4 bases from J, the gap between germline ends came to 20 bases. CDR1 is WNHNN, CDR2 SYGVQD, per germline (reference sequence). CDR3: CASSGRLTGGYYEQYF. The CDR3 DNA follows: TGCGCCAGCAGTGGAAGACTGACAGGAGGATATTACGAGCAGTACTTC.

The genes are TRBV5-6 and TRBJ1-2; the D is unclear. The germline V gene encodes CDR1 SGHDT and CDR2 YYEEEE. The CDR3 consists of 14 residues. The V gene lost 0 bases and the J gene lost 5 bases, with 11 bases spanning the gap. In nucleotides, the CDR3 is TGTGCCAGCAGCTTGGGCGCGGATAGATATGGCTACACCTTC. Protein sequence: CASSLGADRYGYTF. Full variable domain (remainder filled in from reference TRBV5-6 and TRBJ1-2): DAGVTQSPTHLIKTRGQQVTLRCSPKSGHDTVSWYQQALGQGPQFIFQYYEEEERQRGNFPDRFSGHQFPNYSSELNVNALLLGDSALYLCASSLGADRYGYTFGSGTRLTVV.

This clone was seen a single time. V and J are TRBV7-6 and TRBJ1-2, with 8 bases fitting TRBD1. CDR3 size: 14 residues. Trimming cost V 5 bases and J 5 bases; bases outside gene matches: 7. The germline V gene has CDR1 SGHVS and CDR2 FNYEAQ. Here the CDR3 DNA reads TGTGCCAGCAGCGCCGATCACAGGGGGTATGGCTACACCTTC. It translates to CASSADHRGYGYTF.

This chain uses TRBV10-2 with TRBJ1-5, with a weak D call TRBD1 (6 bases). The germline V gene has CDR1 WSHSY and CDR2 SAAADI. V dropped 7 bases and J dropped 4 bases, with 11 bases sitting between them. CDR3 length equals 13 residues. CDR3 DNA sequence: TGCGCCAGCATGATCACAGGGAATCAGCCCCAGCATTTT. Its translation is CASMITGNQPQHF.

The rearrangement joins TRBV6-4 to TRBJ2-6, with D tentatively TRBD1 (6 bases). There are 16 residues in the CDR3. Germline loops: CDR1 MRHNA, CDR2 SNTAGT. Trimming removed 3 bases from V and 0 bases from J, with 9 bases in between. CDR3 coding DNA: TGTGCCAGCAGTGAGACAGGAAGCTCTGGGGCCAACGTCCTGACTTTC. As protein: CASSETGSSGANVLTF.

V usage is TRBV23-1 and J usage is TRBJ2-7, with D unresolved. TRBV23-1 is labeled an ORF, and its function is uncertain. There are 16 residues in the CDR3. Trimming removed 4 bases from V and 2 bases from J, with 18 bases in between. DNA of the CDR3: TGCGCCAGCAGTCCCCACCGTTGGCGGTTCCCCTACGAGCAGTACTTC. Translation: CASSPHRWRFPYEQYF.

The chain combines TRBV11-2 with TRBJ2-7; 13 nucleotides align to TRBD2. Losses at the gene ends were 5 bases for V and 6 bases for J; bases not matched to a gene: 13. This CDR3 region has 17 residues. Germline V gene data show CDR1 as SGHAT and CDR2 as FQNNGV. CDR3 sequence reads: CASSPPTAGLAGREQYF. The CDR3 coding sequence is TGTGCCAGCAGCCCACCGACTGCGGGACTAGCGGGACGCGAGCAGTACTTC.

This rearrangement joins TRBV6-6 to TRBJ2-1, with 7 nucleotides matching TRBD2. V shed 2 bases and J 7 bases; nucleotides not matched to a gene: 8. The CDR3 is 15 residues long. Germline V gene lookup returns CDR1 MNHNY and CDR2 SVGAGI (reference sequence). The CDR3 sequence is CASSYGAGAGNEQFF. For the CDR3, the DNA is TGTGCCAGCAGTTACGGGGCGGGAGCGGGAAATGAGCAGTTCTTC.

The V call is TRBV6-5, the J call TRBJ2-4, with D tentatively TRBD2 (6 bases). The germline V gene encodes CDR1 MNHEY and CDR2 SVGAGI. Deletions cut 5 bases from V and 9 bases from J, with 17 bases between. The CDR3 covers 14 residues. This CDR3 reads CASSTRDSIGIQYF. CDR3 in DNA: TGTGCCAGCAGTACGCGGGACTCTATCGGCATTCAGTACTTC.

The chain carries TRBV9 and TRBJ2-1; 7 bases match TRBD1. Germline CDR1 is SGDLS and CDR2 is YYNGEE. Trimming at V came to 4 bases and at J to 4 bases, leaving 8 bases not matched to a gene. This CDR3 is 15 amino acids long. CDR3 region: CASSTQGDGYNEQFF. The CDR3 DNA reads as TGTGCCAGCAGCACCCAGGGGGACGGATACAATGAGCAGTTCTTC.

This chain joins TRBV19 and TRBJ2-1, with 9 bases fitting TRBD2. Germline CDR1 is LNHDA and CDR2 is SQIVND (reference sequence). V shed 7 bases, J shed 4 bases, and the junction held 8 bases outside the gene matches. The CDR3 length is 15 residues. The CDR3 reads CASTLAGNTYNEQFF. Written as DNA, the CDR3 is TGTGCCAGTACTCTAGCGGGGAACACATACAATGAGCAGTTCTTC.